This is a list of T cell receptor beta chains from one sample in a study of control samples from healthy donors and cancer patients. Repertoires were generated with immunoSEQ multiplex PCR, while TCRdb's copy carries only in-frame clones and drops some. The sample lists about 190,000 clones, around 90% occurring once. The source material was blood. These receptors all stem from a man aged 25 to 45 in good health. The CDR3 runs from the conserved cysteine through the conserved F or W. D genes are given only for firm matches. Not all rows give a size; the values are once, few, many and, for expanded clones, a class.

J	size	D	V	DNA	CDR3
TRBJ1-5	NA	TRBD1	TRBV19	TGTGCCAGTAATCCAGGGACAGGCGCAAGGCCCCAGCATTTT	CASNPGTGARPQHF
TRBJ1-5	NA	NA	TRBV7-9	TGTGCCAGCAGCTTAATGGGCAATCAGCCCCAGCATTTT	CASSLMGNQPQHF
TRBJ2-3	NA	NA	TRBV7-8	TGTGCCAGCAGCTTAGTTTTAATCGGCAGGGATTTTCATGTCACAGATACGCAGTATTTT	CASSLVLIGRDFHVTDTQYF
TRBJ2-6	NA	NA	TRBV7-9	TGTGCCAGCAGCTTCGGGGTTACCAGGGGGGCCAACGTCCTGACTTTC	CASSFGVTRGANVLTF
TRBJ1-6	NA	TRBD1	TRBV6-5	TGTGCCACTCAGTCGGGACAGTTTAATTCACCCCTCCACTTT	CATQSGQFNSPLHF
TRBJ2-7	few	NA	TRBV20-1	TGCAGTGCTAGTCCTTCGGAAGCCTCCTACGAGCAGTACTTC	CSASPSEASYEQYF
TRBJ2-3	NA	TRBD2	TRBV2	TGTGCCAGCCTCCCGCAGAGCGGGGGCACAGATACGCAGTATTTT	CASLPQSGGTDTQYF
TRBJ1-4	NA	NA	TRBV19	TGTGCCAGTAGTGTTGACCGCGTGGCTAATGAAAAACTGTTTTTT	CASSVDRVANEKLFF
TRBJ2-2	NA	TRBD1	TRBV7-9	TGTGCCAGCAGCTTTCCTCTCGGACAGGGGTCCGGGGAGCTGTTTTTT	CASSFPLGQGSGELFF
TRBJ1-1	NA	NA	TRBV6-5	TGTGCCAGCAGTTCAACCCTCGGACGGAGGAACACTGAAGCTTTCTTT	CASSSTLGRRNTEAFF
TRBJ1-4	NA	NA	TRBV27	TGTGCCAGCAGTTTTGGGGGCGCCGGTAATGAAAAACTGTTTTTT	CASSFGGAGNEKLFF
TRBJ1-1	once	NA	TRBV29-1	TGCAGCGTTGAATCCCGACCGGCAAACACTGAAGCTTTCTTT	CSVESRPANTEAFF
TRBJ1-6	NA	NA	TRBV27	TGTGCCAGCAGTTCCTACTCGATCAGGGGTGGAAATTCACCCCTCCACTTT	CASSSYSIRGGNSPLHF
TRBJ2-1	NA	TRBD1	TRBV11-2	TGTGCCAGCACCCAGTACCGGGACAGGGTCTACAATGAGCAGTTCTTC	CASTQYRDRVYNEQFF
TRBJ1-3	NA	TRBD1	TRBV5-1	TGCGCCAGCAGCTTTCGCCCGGGACAGGATCCCTCTGGAAACACCATATATTTT	CASSFRPGQDPSGNTIYF
TRBJ1-2	NA	TRBD1	TRBV10-3	TGTGCCATCAGACAGGCCGGGACAGAGATAACTAATGGCTACACCTTC	CAIRQAGTEITNGYTF
TRBJ1-5	NA	NA	TRBV23-1	TGCGCCAGCAGTCAATGGCGCAATAATCAGCCCCAGCATTTT	CASSQWRNNQPQHF
TRBJ2-1	few	NA	TRBV5-5	TGTGCCAGCAGCTTGATATACAATGAGCAGTTCTTC	CASSLIYNEQFF
TRBJ2-3	NA	TRBD2	TRBV30	TGTGCCTGGAAGCGGGGGCCCTCCACAGATACGCAGTATTTT	CAWKRGPSTDTQYF
TRBJ1-1	few	NA	TRBV5-1	TGCGCCAGCAGCCTGGACAAATTGAACACTGAAGCTTTCTTT	CASSLDKLNTEAFF
TRBJ2-1	NA	TRBD1	TRBV5-6	TGTGCCAGCAGCTGGCCGGGACAGGGTGGGACTGAGCAGTTCTTC	CASSWPGQGGTEQFF
TRBJ2-3	NA	NA	TRBV20-1	TGCAGTGCTAGTGCTGCGACAGGAAGTACAGATACGCAGTATTTT	CSASAATGSTDTQYF
TRBJ1-5	NA	NA	TRBV3-1/TRBV3-2	TGTGCCAGCAGTCAAGGGGGGCTTCGGCATTTT	CASSQGGLRHF
TRBJ1-2	NA	NA	TRBV10-3	TGTGCCATCAGTGAGGACCTTCGGGGCTATGGCTACACCTTC	CAISEDLRGYGYTF
TRBJ1-5	NA	NA	TRBV14	TGTGCCAGCAGCCAAAGCATGAATCAGCCCCAGCATTTT	CASSQSMNQPQHF
TRBJ1-2	many	NA	TRBV24-1	TGTGCCACCAGTGATTTAGGCGGCTACACCTTC	CATSDLGGYTF
TRBJ2-1	NA	NA	TRBV2	TGTGCCAGCAGTGTGGAGGAGGAGTTCTTC	CASSVEEEFF
TRBJ1-5	NA	NA	TRBV6-5	TGTGCCAGCAGTCGTGGACAGTATAGCAATCAGCCCCAGCATTTT	CASSRGQYSNQPQHF
TRBJ1-4	NA	NA	TRBV30	TGTGCCTGGAGTGAACCCCCGAGACAACCTAATGAAAAACTGTTTTTT	CAWSEPPRQPNEKLFF
TRBJ1-6	NA	NA	TRBV6-5	TGTGCCAGCAGCCGGGACGTTAATTCACCCCTCCACTTT	CASSRDVNSPLHF
TRBJ1-6	few	NA	TRBV3-1/TRBV3-2	TGTGCCAGCAGCCAATGGACTGTGAGAACCCCTTCACCCCTCCACTTT	CASSQWTVRTPSPLHF
TRBJ2-7	NA	NA	TRBV10-2	TGCGCCAGCAAATCGAATACGGGGTCCTACGAGCAGTACTTC	CASKSNTGSYEQYF
TRBJ1-1	NA	NA	TRBV6-6	TGTGCCAGCAGTTACGAGGGGGGGAACACTGAAGCTTTCTTT	CASSYEGGNTEAFF
TRBJ2-1	NA	TRBD1	TRBV19	TGTGCCAGTAGTATCCCCCCCCGAACAGGGGGCTCTTTAATTGAGCAGTTCTTC	CASSIPPRTGGSLIEQFF